The rows below give T cell receptor beta chains drawn from one sample of a study of neoadjuvant anti-PD-1 for oral cavity cancer. Generated by immunoSEQ multiplex PCR, the TCRdb table keeps only in-frame clones and is missing some. Among nearly 15,000 clones, 35% to 40% were seen once, and the ten largest hold under 45%. This specimen consisted of tumor tissue, obtained after nivolumab (anti-PD-1) treatment. These receptors were taken from a person between 40 and 85 years old with oral cavity squamous cell carcinoma. Both conserved end residues are part of each CDR3. A D gene is named only where the DNA matches it firmly. Only some rows state a clone size, as once, few, many or a class for expanded clones.

clone_size cdr3_length d_call j_call v_call cdr3_aa cdr3_nt
NA 14 TRBD1 TRBJ2-7 TRBV7-9 CASSPGQKVYEQYF TGTGCCAGCAGCCCGGGACAGAAAGTATACGAGCAGTACTTC
few 15 NA TRBJ1-5 TRBV7-2 CASSPPGDSNQPQHF TGTGCCAGCAGCCCTCCGGGGGATAGCAATCAGCCCCAGCATTTT
NA 15 NA TRBJ1-4 TRBV5-4 CASSQASTTNEKLFF TGCGCCAGCAGCCAAGCGTCCACAACTAATGAAAAACTGTTTTTT
many 15 NA TRBJ1-4 TRBV7-2 CASSLGLANNEKLFF TGTGCCAGCAGTCTAGGGCTTGCTAATAATGAAAAACTGTTTTTT
few 13 NA TRBJ1-1 TRBV7-2 CASRPGPGTEAFF TGTGCCAGCAGGCCCGGCCCCGGCACTGAAGCTTTCTTT
NA 15 NA TRBJ1-5 TRBV10-3 CAISESRGEGQPQHF TGTGCCATCAGTGAGTCTAGGGGGGAAGGCCAGCCCCAGCATTTT
once 16 NA TRBJ2-6 TRBV11-1 CASSSRGQSGANVLTF TGTGCCAGCAGCTCCAGGGGTCAATCTGGGGCCAACGTCCTGACTTTC
NA 13 NA TRBJ2-3 TRBV15 CATSGGGTDTQYF TGTGCCACCTCTGGGGGTGGTACAGATACGCAGTATTTT
NA 14 NA TRBJ2-7 TRBV11-3 CASSLGQAHGEQYF TGTGCCAGCAGCTTAGGGCAGGCGCATGGCGAGCAGTACTTC
NA 14 TRBD1 TRBJ1-4 TRBV6-6 CASSYSNRGVKLFF TGTGCCAGCAGTTACTCGAACAGGGGGGTAAAACTGTTTTTT
NA 16 NA TRBJ2-4 TRBV5-5 CASSLDRVEAKNIQYF TGTGCCAGCAGCTTGGACAGGGTTGAGGCCAAAAACATTCAGTACTTC
NA 15 NA TRBJ2-3 TRBV7-7 CASSPSVAFTDTQYF TGTGCCAGCAGCCCCTCCGTGGCCTTTACAGATACGCAGTATTTT
NA 15 NA TRBJ2-7 TRBV5-4 CASSRGGGGSYEQYF TGTGCCAGCAGCCGAGGGGGCGGGGGCTCCTACGAGCAGTACTTC
NA 15 NA TRBJ1-6 TRBV27 CASSSLDRTNSPLHF TGTGCCAGCAGTTCCCTGGACAGAACCAATTCACCCCTCCACTTT
many 13 NA TRBJ2-7 TRBV19 CASSITGTYEQYF TGTGCCAGTAGTATTACCGGGACCTACGAGCAGTACTTC
NA 10 NA TRBJ2-1 TRBV7-9 CASSANQQFF TGTGCCAGCAGCGCCAACCAACAGTTCTTC
few 17 TRBD2 TRBJ2-3 TRBV7-9 CASSNPSSGGMTDTQYF TGTGCCAGCAGCAATCCTTCTAGCGGGGGCATGACAGATACGCAGTATTTT
medium-sized 13 NA TRBJ1-4 TRBV7-2 CASSGGRWEKLFF TGTGCCAGCAGCGGGGGGAGGTGGGAAAAACTGTTTTTT
NA 14 NA TRBJ1-2 TRBV9 CASSVSRGAGGYTF TGTGCCAGCAGCGTATCCAGGGGCGCGGGGGGCTACACCTTC
NA 16 NA TRBJ2-2 TRBV28 CASSYHAGMGTGELFF TGTGCCAGCAGTTATCACGCCGGGATGGGCACCGGGGAGCTGTTTTTT
few 16 NA TRBJ1-4 TRBV4-3 CASSQEGRAPAEKLFF TGCGCCAGCAGCCAAGAGGGCCGGGCCCCTGCGGAAAAACTGTTTTTT
NA 17 TRBD1 TRBJ1-5 TRBV28 CASSLRTGVGLGQPQHF TGTGCCAGCAGTTTACGGACAGGGGTAGGGCTCGGTCAGCCCCAGCATTTT
few 14 TRBD2 TRBJ2-3 TRBV29-1 CSVSSGGASDTQYF TGCAGCGTGTCTAGCGGGGGGGCATCGGATACGCAGTATTTT
few 18 TRBD2 TRBJ2-1 TRBV12-5 CASGKTGLAGGSYNEQFF TGTGCTAGTGGGAAAACTGGACTAGCGGGGGGCTCCTACAATGAGCAGTTCTTC
NA 18 NA TRBJ1-4 TRBV7-8 CASSQWFRGTNVDEKLFF TGTGCCAGCAGCCAGTGGTTCCGCGGGACAAACGTGGATGAAAAACTGTTTTTT
few 13 TRBD1 TRBJ1-4 TRBV29-1 CSVAETGSEKLFF TGCAGCGTTGCAGAGACAGGGAGCGAAAAACTGTTTTTT
NA 15 NA TRBJ1-6 TRBV27 CASSPRDRPNSPLHF TGTGCCAGCAGCCCCCGGGACCGACCAAATTCACCCCTCCACTTT
NA 13 TRBD1 TRBJ2-2 TRBV29-1 CSVRLQGAGELFF TGCAGCGTCCGATTACAGGGGGCCGGGGAGCTGTTTTTT
NA 16 TRBD1 TRBJ1-2 TRBV9 CASSVSSGQGADGYTF TGTGCCAGCAGCGTGTCTTCGGGACAGGGGGCTGATGGCTACACCTTC
NA 15 NA TRBJ2-2 TRBV4-3 CASSLFGIGAGELFF TGCGCCAGCAGCCTGTTCGGAATAGGTGCCGGGGAGCTGTTTTTT
medium-sized 14 NA TRBJ2-7 TRBV5-6 CASSLALSNYEQYF TGTGCCAGCAGCTTGGCCCTCTCGAACTACGAGCAGTACTTC
few 14 NA TRBJ1-5 TRBV6-5 CASSPPRSNQPQHF TGTGCCAGCTCCCCCCCGCGCAGCAATCAGCCCCAGCATTTT
NA 16 NA TRBJ2-5 TRBV7-8 CASSQPKGPPRPTQYF TGTGCCAGCAGCCAACCTAAGGGGCCTCCACGTCCTACCCAGTACTTC
NA 17 NA TRBJ1-5 TRBV4-2 CASSRDYREGSNQPQHF TGTGCCAGCAGCCGCGACTACAGGGAAGGTAGCAATCAGCCCCAGCATTTT
NA 13 TRBD1 TRBJ1-2 TRBV19 CASSLGGRDGYTF TGTGCCAGTAGCCTAGGGGGCAGAGATGGCTACACCTTC
NA 13 NA TRBJ2-1 TRBV11-2 CASSYNRRDEQFF TGTGCCAGCAGCTATAACCGGCGCGATGAGCAGTTCTTC